One sample yielded the 29 T cell receptor beta chains listed below, sequenced in a study of blood T cell repertoires in COVID-19 (dated by TCRdb to the early 2020s). Library method: the immunoSEQ multiplex PCR assay. TCRdb limited this immuneACCESS table to in-frame rearrangements with V and J called. A share of clones is missing; checked studies link under half to unresolved V genes, and the rest is unexplained. The table for this sample lists under 300,000 clones; approximately 85% of them were counted only once. In total, the top ten clones hold around 2% of the sample. The source material was PBMCs or T cells enriched from blood (not recorded which). These receptors came from a woman aged 50 to 60 who had recovered from COVID-19.

The rearrangement joins TRBV18 to TRBJ2-1, with a weak D call TRBD2 (6 bases). The CDR3 runs to 12 residues. The germline V and J ends were trimmed by 0 bases and 14 bases, with 11 bases remaining between them. CDR1 and CDR2 (germline): KGHSH, LQKENI. The chain's CDR3 is CASSPPGGFEFF. In nucleotides, the CDR3 is TGTGCCAGCTCACCACCGGGGGGTTTCGAGTTCTTC.

V gene TRBV19 combines with J gene TRBJ1-5; 9 positions match TRBD1. Per germline, CDR1 LNHDA and CDR2 SQIVND (reference sequence). V gave up 3 bases and J gave up 3 bases; unmatched junction bases: 9. The CDR3 sequence is 17 residues long. CDR3: CASSIRVGQGPNQPQHF. The CDR3 nucleotides read TGTGCCAGTAGTATTCGAGTGGGACAGGGACCCAATCAGCCCCAGCATTTT.

This clone was found once. The chain has TRBV18 and TRBJ1-5, with TRBD1 identical over 8 bases. CDR1 KGHSH and CDR2 LQKENI come from the germline V gene. V gave up 3 bases and J gave up 3 bases; unmatched junction bases: 1. CDR3 size: 14 residues. The CDR3 DNA is TGTGCCAGCTCACCGGGACAGGTCAATCAGCCCCAGCATTTT. The encoded protein is CASSPGQVNQPQHF.

This clone has a single count. V is TRBV15 and J is TRBJ2-7; 9 bases agree with TRBD2. The CDR3 loop spans 15 amino acids. Unmatched junction bases numbered 8, after V lost 6 bases and J lost 2 bases. Germline V gives CDR1 LNHNV, CDR2 YYDKDF (reference sequence). The DNA for the CDR3 is TGTGCCACCAGGACCTCTAGCGGGGACCCCTACGAGCAGTACTTC. This encodes CATRTSSGDPYEQYF.

This clone was seen only once. The chain links TRBV7-3 to TRBJ1-1; D not certain. Looked up from germline, CDR1 is SGHTA and CDR2 is FQGTGA. This CDR3 spans 15 amino acids. Trimming removed 0 bases at V and 0 bases at J, with 8 bases between. The CDR3 nucleotides are TGTGCCAGCAGCTTAACGCGTCAAATGAACACTGAAGCTTTCTTT. Amino acid sequence: CASSLTRQMNTEAFF.

The rearrangement joins TRBV28 to TRBJ1-5, with D possibly matching TRBD1 (6 bases). The CDR3 has 16 residues. The germline V and J ends were trimmed by 5 bases and 4 bases, with 18 bases remaining between them. Germline V CDR1 and CDR2: MDHEN, SYDVKM. CDR3 sequence reads: CASSPRGGASNQPQHF. In DNA, the CDR3 is TGTGCCAGCAGTCCGCGGGGGGGGGCCAGTAATCAGCCCCAGCATTTT.

This clone was recorded once. The gene calls are TRBV7-9 and TRBJ1-5; D remains ambiguous. Germline V CDR1 and CDR2: SEHNR, FQNEAQ (reference sequence). The CDR3 has 12 amino acids. V was cut by 3 bases and J by 9 bases, with 9 bases left in between. CDR3 amino acids: CASSLADRPQHF. Here the CDR3 DNA reads TGTGCCAGCAGCTTGGCCGATCGGCCCCAGCATTTT.

The chain combines TRBV4-1 with TRBJ2-1; possibly TRBD1 for D (5 bases). The germline CDR1 and CDR2 sequences are MGHRA and YSYEKL. V lost 6 bases and J 11 bases, leaving 14 bases between the germline ends. The CDR3 has 12 amino acids. For the CDR3, the DNA is TGCGCCAGCAGTCGTACAGGCGGCAAGCAGTTCTTC. It encodes CASSRTGGKQFF.

The V call is TRBV28, the J call TRBJ1-6; 7 bases match TRBD1. The CDR3 length is 16 residues. The ends lost 6 bases at V and 0 bases at J; junction bases unmatched: 5. CDR1 and CDR2 from the germline V gene are MDHEN and SYDVKM. In DNA, the CDR3 is TGTGCCAGCAGACGACAGGGTAGCTCCTATAATTCACCCCTCCACTTT. Protein: CASRRQGSSYNSPLHF.

Worth noting for this clone: At one end, the junction sequence differs from germline, possibly due to a read error. V and J are TRBV27 and TRBJ1-2; possibly TRBD1 for D (5 bases). CDR1 and CDR2 from the germline V gene are MNHEY and SMNVEV (reference sequence). CDR3 length: 14 amino acids. The CDR3 nucleotides are TGTGCCAGCAGCTTATGGGAAGGACATCTCGGCTACACCTTC. It specifies CASSLWEGHLGYTF.

The chain has TRBV28 and TRBJ2-5; D might be TRBD2 (5 bases). The CDR3 has 14 residues. Germline V gene data show CDR1 as MDHEN and CDR2 as SYDVKM. V lost 6 bases and J lost 3, with 14 bases in between. The CDR3 protein is CASREWAGKETQYF. The CDR3 region has the DNA TGTGCCAGCAGAGAATGGGCCGGGAAAGAGACCCAGTACTTC. Full variable domain (remainder filled in from reference TRBV28 and TRBJ2-5): DVKVTQSSRYLVKRTGEKVFLECVQDMDHENMFWYRQDPGLGLRLIYFSYDVKMKEKGDIPEGYSVSREKKERFSLILESASTNQTSMYLCASREWAGKETQYFGPGTRLLVL.

The chain links TRBV10-2 to TRBJ2-7, with 7 bases that match TRBD1. Unmatched junction bases numbered 2, after V lost 5 bases and J lost 4 bases. This CDR3 comprises 12 residues. CDR1 WSHSY and CDR2 SAAADI come from the germline V gene. This chain's CDR3 is CASSPQGYEQYF. In DNA form, the CDR3 reads TGCGCCAGCAGTCCACAGGGGTACGAGCAGTACTTC.

The chain has TRBV27 and TRBJ2-7; D might be TRBD1 (6 bases). CDR3 length equals 12 residues. The V end was cut by 6 bases, the J end by 6 bases, with 12 bases between. Per the germline V gene, CDR1 is MNHEY and CDR2 is SMNVEV (reference sequence). The CDR3 DNA is TGTGCCAGCAGGGAAACAGGGTCCGAGCAGTACTTC. The encoded protein is CASRETGSEQYF.

A note on this clone: The junction departs from germline at one end; a sequencing error may be responsible. The chain employs TRBV7-7 and TRBJ1-2, with no clear D. The germline gives CDR1 SSHAT, CDR2 FNYEAQ (reference sequence). The CDR3 extends over 15 amino acids. The CDR3 DNA reads TGTGCTAGCAGCTTAGAGCAGGCTTCCACCTATGGCTACACCTTC. Amino acids: CASSLEQASTYGYTF.

This rearrangement joins TRBV5-1 to TRBJ2-7, with D tentatively TRBD1 (6 bases). Germline CDR1 is SGHRS and CDR2 is YFSETQ. V was cut by 4 bases and J by 3 bases, with 14 bases left in between. CDR3 length: 14 amino acids. The CDR3 nucleotides are TGCGCCAGCAGCCCGACCGACAGGATCTACGAGCAGTACTTC. Translating it yields CASSPTDRIYEQYF.

The J gene is TRBJ2-2, the V gene TRBV21-1; TRBD1, the table's D call, lacks a check against the DNA. TRBV21-1 is a known pseudogene. This CDR3 region has 19 residues. The CDR3 sequence is CASSTNNGNRGIRTGELFF. CDR3 sequence (DNA): TGTGCCAGCAGCACTAATAACGGTAACAGGGGGATTAGAACCGGGGAGCTGTTTTTT.

The chain carries TRBV3-1 (or the pseudogene TRBV3-2) and TRBJ2-1, with 9 bases aligning to TRBD2. The germline V gene encodes CDR1 LGHDT and CDR2 YNNKEL (reference sequence). The junction had 13 bases not matched to a gene; V was cut back by 1 base and J by 9 bases. The CDR3 is made up of 17 amino acids. In nucleotides, the CDR3 is TGTGCCAGCAGCCAAGGAGGAGGCCTAGCGGGAATCGGTGAGCAGTTCTTC. Its translation: CASSQGGGLAGIGEQFF.

CDR3 sequence: CASSLRDGDTEAFF. The CDR3 DNA reads TGCGCCAGCAGCCTCCGGGATGGGGACACTGAAGCTTTCTTT. This chain joins TRBV5-1 and TRBJ1-1, with unresolved D. This CDR3 spans 14 amino acids. The ends were cut back, 4 bases at V and 3 bases at J, with 13 bases in the middle. Per the germline V gene, CDR1 is SGHRS and CDR2 is YFSETQ.

This chain links TRBV2 with TRBJ2-1; 9 bases map to TRBD2. The ends lost 4 bases at V and 2 bases at J; junction bases unmatched: 3. Germline loops: CDR1 SNHLY, CDR2 FYNNEI. The CDR3 length is 15 residues. CDR3 nucleotide sequence: TGTGCCAGCAGTGGTGGCGGGAGGGCCTACAATGAGCAGTTCTTC. Amino acid sequence: CASSGGGRAYNEQFF.

The J gene is TRBJ1-5, the V gene TRBV18; 7 positions agree with TRBD1. J was trimmed by 2 bases and V by 1 base; bases with no gene match: 2. The germline CDR1 and CDR2 sequences are KGHSH and LQKENI. CDR3 length: 15 amino acids. Here the CDR3 reads CASSPQGQGNQPQHF. In DNA form, the CDR3 reads TGTGCCAGCTCACCACAAGGACAGGGCAATCAGCCCCAGCATTTT.

V usage is TRBV9 and J usage is TRBJ2-2, with 9 bases matching TRBD2. Trimming at V came to 2 bases and at J to 3 bases, leaving 5 bases not matched to a gene. This CDR3 has 16 amino acids. In germline, CDR1 is SGDLS, CDR2 YYNGEE. The CDR3 DNA reads TGTGCCAGCAGCGTGCGGGAGGGCCTTGACACCGGGGAGCTGTTTTTT. Its protein product is CASSVREGLDTGELFF.

The chain employs TRBV5-6 and TRBJ2-5; TRBD2 aligns across 8 bases. J gave up 7 bases and V 2 bases, and 7 bases lay outside the gene matches. This CDR3 is built from 14 residues. Germline V gene lookup returns CDR1 SGHDT and CDR2 YYEEEE. The DNA of the CDR3 is TGTGCCAGCAGCTTAGCGAAGCGGGAGTTGACCCAGTACTTC. It specifies CASSLAKRELTQYF.

V and J are TRBV5-1 and TRBJ2-6, with TRBD2 matching 13 bases. There are 19 residues in the CDR3. The V and J ends lost 4 bases and 4 bases, in that order; junction bases with no gene match: 11. Germline V gene lookup returns CDR1 SGHRS and CDR2 YFSETQ. CDR3 loop: CASSPLSLAGGLGANVLTF. The CDR3 DNA follows: TGCGCCAGCAGCCCTCTTTCACTAGCGGGAGGGCTAGGGGCCAACGTCCTGACTTTC.

The chain couples TRBV9 to TRBJ1-6, with 7 nucleotides matching TRBD1. CDR3 length equals 13 residues. V was clipped by 3 bases and J by 8 bases; unmatched bases: 2. Germline assignment: CDR1 SGDLS and CDR2 YYNGEE. Here the CDR3 DNA reads TGTGCCAGCAGCGGACAGGGCGATTCACCCCTCCACTTT. Protein product: CASSGQGDSPLHF.

This sequence joins TRBV6-5 and TRBJ1-5, with 9 positions matching TRBD1. Per germline, CDR1 MNHEY and CDR2 SVGAGI. CDR3 length: 15 residues. Losses at the gene ends were 7 bases for V and 6 bases for J; bases not matched to a gene: 10. CDR3 in amino acids: CASTKSTGGFQPQHF. CDR3 coding DNA: TGTGCCAGCACCAAATCGACAGGGGGATTTCAGCCCCAGCATTTT.

The chain couples TRBV5-4 to TRBJ1-2; TRBD1 is a possible D gene (6 bases). The CDR3 is 14 amino acids. The ends were cut back, 0 bases at V and 5 bases at J, with 11 bases in the middle. Germline CDR1 SGHNT, CDR2 YYREEE (reference sequence). Here the CDR3 reads CASSLGTAVYGYTF. In DNA form, the CDR3 reads TGTGCCAGCAGCTTGGGGACAGCCGTTTATGGCTACACCTTC.

The chain recombines TRBV6-4 with TRBJ1-3, with D perhaps matching TRBD1 (5 bases). The CDR3 has 16 residues. Germline V CDR1 and CDR2: MRHNA, SNTAGT. The V end was cut by 4 bases, the J end by 1 base, with 14 bases between. The CDR3 nucleotides are TGTGCCAGCAGTGGCGGTCAAAGGGGTTCTGGAAACACCATATATTTT. This translates into CASSGGQRGSGNTIYF.

V is TRBV7-9 and J is TRBJ2-2; 11 nucleotides match TRBD1. From germline, CDR1 is SEHNR and CDR2 FQNEAQ (reference sequence). The CDR3 contains 16 residues. V gave up 5 bases and J gave up 0 bases; unmatched junction bases: 2. The CDR3 reads CASSRTGGANTGELFF. CDR3 DNA: TGTGCCAGCAGCCGGACAGGGGGCGCGAACACCGGGGAGCTGTTTTTT.

A remark on this clone: Compared with germline, one end of the junction differs, possibly owing to a read error. The chain joins TRBV7-2 to TRBJ2-1, with 9 bases lining up with TRBD2. CDR3 length: 13 residues. Germline V gene data show CDR1 as SGHTA and CDR2 as FQGNSA. The CDR3 DNA is TGTGCCAGCAGCGAGTCGATAGCGGGAGTGGCACTCTTC. It yields the protein CASSESIAGVALF.